Shown below are 3 T cell receptor beta chains from a single sample sequenced in a study of regulatory T cells in long-lasting Graves disease. The time point is: newly diagnosed GD, antithyroid drugs for less than 3 months. Extracted PBMC RNA gave rise to the TCR library. Through Arm-PCR of CDR3 regions and iRepertoire HTBI primers, TCR beta libraries were built. TCRdb re-derived calls from the multiplex PCR reads in MiXCR, one entry per CDR3 protein. The sample has 350,000 to 550,000 distinct CDR3 sequences, about 17% seen once. These records were also assigned to another study, of T cells in Graves' hyperthyroidism and ophthalmopathy.

This specimen consisted of peripheral blood mononuclear cells (PBMCs), obtained at new diagnosis, from a patient treated with antithyroid drugs. Receptors were obtained from a woman aged 18-29 years with Graves disease.

This clonotype has at least ten counts. The chain is built from TRBV28 and TRBJ1-1, with D uncertain. The V and J ends lost 3 bases and 7 bases respectively, with 6 bases between them. Germline V gene sequence: CDR1 MDHEN, CDR2 SYDVKM. The CDR3 totals 11 residues. The CDR3 DNA sequence: TGTGCCAGCAGTTTGTGGGGTGAAGCTTTCTTT. Translation gives CASSLWGEAFF.

This clonotype was seen at least ten times. This sequence joins TRBV3-1 and TRBJ2-1, with a possible D match to TRBD2 (5 bases). Deletions cut 5 bases from V and 7 bases from J, with 9 bases between. This CDR3 region has 12 residues. Germline V CDR1 and CDR2: LGHDT, YNNKEL (reference sequence). This CDR3 reads CASSSRTNEQFF. The CDR3 region has the DNA TGTGCCAGCAGCTCCCGGACTAATGAGCAGTTCTTC.

This clonotype has only a few counts. The chain joins TRBV12-3 or TRBV12-4 to TRBJ2-3; no firm D call. The CDR3 consists of 14 residues. The V end was cut by 3 bases, the J end by 0 bases, with 7 bases between. CDR3 protein: CASSLFRSTDTQYF. The CDR3 nucleotides read TGTGCCAGCAGTTTGTTCAGGAGCACAGATACGCAGTATTTT.